This T cell receptor beta chain stems from a study of T cell repertoires in ileal Crohn's disease. Looking at the study overall: Operated complications were stricturing disease (around 61%) and penetrating disease (approximately 39%).

Whole-study results and caveats: High-frequency clones were more common in sorted CD8 than CD4 cells. Compared with non-smokers, active smokers at surgery showed more clonal expansions.

Data came from immunoSEQ multiplex PCR; TCRdb stores just in-frame clones and leaves some out. Altogether approximately 13,000 clones are present, around 79% being singletons, with the ten largest covering roughly 14%. Between the trimmed V and J ends, which lost 3 bases and 6 bases, there was a span of 12 bases. The CDR3 sequence is 13 residues long. The germline gives CDR1 SGHTA, CDR2 FQGNSA. For this clone: The antigen remains unidentified.

The time point here: inflamed ileum from the surgical specimen. Eligibility required adulthood, ileal or ileocolonic Crohn's disease and indicated ileocolonic resection. Sequencing input: ileal tissue. This TCR was sampled from an adult with Crohn's disease. V usage is TRBV7-2 and J usage is TRBJ2-7, with D possibly matching TRBD2 (5 bases). CDR3 sequence: CASSFGELGEQYF. The CDR3 nucleotides read TGTGCCAGCAGCTTCGGGGAGCTGGGCGAGCAGTACTTC.